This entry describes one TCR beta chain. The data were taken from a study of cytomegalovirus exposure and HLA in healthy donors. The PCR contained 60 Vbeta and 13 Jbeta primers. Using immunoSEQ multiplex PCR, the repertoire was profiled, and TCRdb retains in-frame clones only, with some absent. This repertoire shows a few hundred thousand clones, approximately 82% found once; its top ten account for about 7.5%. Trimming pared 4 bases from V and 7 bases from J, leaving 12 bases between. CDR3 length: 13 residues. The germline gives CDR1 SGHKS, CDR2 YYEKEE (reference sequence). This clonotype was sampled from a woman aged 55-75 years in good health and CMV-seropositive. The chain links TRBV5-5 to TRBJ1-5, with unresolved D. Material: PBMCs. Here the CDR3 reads CASSQTFFQPQHF. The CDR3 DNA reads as TGTGCCAGCAGCCAAACATTCTTCCAGCCCCAGCATTTT. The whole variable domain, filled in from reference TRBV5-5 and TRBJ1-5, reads DAGVTQSPTHLIKTRGQQVTLRCSPISGHKSVSWYQQVLGQGPQFIFQYYEKEERGRGNFPDRFSARQFPNYSSELNVNALLLGDSALYLCASSQTFFQPQHFGDGTRLSIL.